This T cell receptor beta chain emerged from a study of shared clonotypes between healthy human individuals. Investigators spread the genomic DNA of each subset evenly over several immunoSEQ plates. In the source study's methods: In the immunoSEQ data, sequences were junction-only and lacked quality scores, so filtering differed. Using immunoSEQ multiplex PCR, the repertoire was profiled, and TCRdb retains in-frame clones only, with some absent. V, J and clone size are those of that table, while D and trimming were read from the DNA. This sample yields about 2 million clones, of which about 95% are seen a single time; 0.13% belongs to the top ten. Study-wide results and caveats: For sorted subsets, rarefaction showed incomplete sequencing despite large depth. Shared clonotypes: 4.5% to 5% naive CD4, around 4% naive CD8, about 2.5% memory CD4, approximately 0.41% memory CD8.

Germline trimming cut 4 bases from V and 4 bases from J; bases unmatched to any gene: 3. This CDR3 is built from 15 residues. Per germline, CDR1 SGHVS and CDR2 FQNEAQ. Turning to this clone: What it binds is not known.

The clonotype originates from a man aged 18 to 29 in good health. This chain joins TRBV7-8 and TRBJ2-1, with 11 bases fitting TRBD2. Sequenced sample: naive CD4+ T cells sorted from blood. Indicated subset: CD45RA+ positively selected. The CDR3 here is CASSSVAGGYNEQFF. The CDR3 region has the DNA TGTGCCAGCAGCTCCGTAGCGGGGGGGTACAATGAGCAGTTCTTC. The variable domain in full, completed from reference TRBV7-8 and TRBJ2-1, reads GAGVSQSPRYKVAKRGQDVALRCDPISGHVSLFWYQQALGQGPEFLTYFQNEAQLDKSGLPSDRFFAERPEGSVSTLKIQRTQQEDSAVYLCASSSVAGGYNEQFFGPGTRLTVL.